This passage covers 23 T cell receptor beta chains from one sample sequenced in a study of beta chain features in type 1 diabetes. General study findings and limits: Within each of all four CD4+ subsets, Type 1 diabetes patients had TCRB CDR3s that were moderately but significantly shorter.

Their cognate antigens are unknown. Expressed TCRB transcripts were sequenced after all isolated RNA was converted to cDNA. The table came from immunoSEQ multiplex PCR; TCRdb's copy has only in-frame clones and leaves some out. The sample records approximately 160,000 clones, approximately 10% being singletons. Source material: central memory CD4+ T cells from blood. The source is a man aged 30 to 45 with type 1 diabetes.

This clone was observed a few times. The V call is TRBV18, the J call TRBJ2-5; D unclear. Trimming took 2 bases from V and 5 from J, leaving 6 bases between them. CDR1 is KGHSH, CDR2 LQKENI, per germline. The CDR3 is 12 residues long. The CDR3 protein is CASSPFAETQYF. The DNA of the CDR3 is TGTGCCAGCTCACCATTCGCGGAGACCCAGTACTTC.

This clone was counted between two and nine times. The CDR3 loop is CASSPGLAGEGEQFF. CDR3 nucleotides: TGTGCCAGCAGCCCGGGACTAGCGGGAGAAGGGGAGCAGTTCTTC. The chain carries TRBV14 and TRBJ2-1, with 14 bases aligning to TRBD2. The CDR3 is made up of 15 amino acids. Germline CDR1 and CDR2: SGHDN and FVKESK. Trimming took 4 bases from V and 10 from J; bases not matched to a gene: 6.

This clone was detected a few times. The J gene is TRBJ1-1, the V gene TRBV14; D ambiguous. Germline V gene sequence: CDR1 SGHDN, CDR2 FVKESK. Trimming took 4 bases from V and 4 from J, leaving 16 bases between them. This CDR3 has 15 residues. CDR3 region: CASSPPGGVGTEAFF. The CDR3 bases are TGTGCCAGCAGCCCCCCGGGCGGGGTTGGCACTGAAGCTTTCTTT. Using reference TRBV14 and TRBJ1-1 for the parts outside the CDR3, the full variable domain is EAGVTQFPSHSVIEKGQTVTLRCDPISGHDNLYWYRRVMGKEIKFLLHFVKESKQDESGMPNNRFLAERTGGTYSTLKVQPAELEDSGVYFCASSPPGGVGTEAFFGQGTRLTVV.

This clone occurred a few times. This chain uses TRBV7-2 with TRBJ2-5; 14 bases align to TRBD2. The CDR3 is 17 residues long. The junction had 14 bases not matched to a gene; V was cut back by 9 bases and J by 5 bases. CDR1 and CDR2 from the germline V gene are SGHTA and FQGNSA. The CDR3 nucleotides are TGTGCCAGAAAGACTAGCGGGAGGGCCGGTGAAGTGGAGACCCAGTACTTC. Translating gives CARKTSGRAGEVETQYF.

The chain has TRBV7-9 and TRBJ2-7; tentative D call: TRBD1 (5 bases). The germline gives CDR1 SEHNR, CDR2 FQNEAQ (reference sequence). The CDR3 is 14 residues long. V gave up 1 base and J gave up 4 bases, with 11 bases separating them. The CDR3 sequence: CASSLGQQSYEQYF. The CDR3 nucleotides are TGTGCCAGCAGCTTAGGACAGCAGAGTTACGAGCAGTACTTC.

This clone was detected a few times. The chain joins TRBV6-4 to TRBJ2-3; the D gene is possibly TRBD2 (6 bases). CDR1 is MRHNA, CDR2 SNTAGT, per germline. V was shortened by 0 bases and J by 4 bases, with 11 bases between the two germline ends. The CDR3 consists of 15 residues. The CDR3 loop is CASSDSPGVSDTQYF. CDR3 DNA: TGTGCCAGCAGTGACTCGCCGGGAGTGTCAGATACGCAGTATTTT.

This clone was detected a few times. The rearrangement uses TRBV30 and TRBJ1-2; 7 bases are a match to TRBD1. The CDR3 runs to 16 residues. The V and J ends lost 2 bases and 0 bases, in that order; junction bases with no gene match: 9. Looked up from germline, CDR1 is GTSNPN and CDR2 is SVGIG (reference sequence). CDR3 loop: CAWSRLAGGSNYGYTF. CDR3 coding DNA: TGTGCCTGGAGTAGATTGGCAGGGGGATCTAACTATGGCTACACCTTC.

The chain employs TRBV7-9 and TRBJ2-1; TRBD2 matches 10 bases. The V gene's germline CDR1 is SEHNR and CDR2 FQNEAQ (reference sequence). This CDR3 is 14 amino acids long. Germline trimming cut 5 bases from V and 9 bases from J; bases unmatched to any gene: 7. CDR3 sequence: CASSTPRTSGEQFF. Here the CDR3 DNA reads TGTGCCAGCAGCACACCTCGGACTAGCGGTGAGCAGTTCTTC.

This clone was detected a few times. J is TRBJ1-5 and V is TRBV29-1, with D possibly being TRBD1 (6 bases). Trimming stripped 4 bases from V and 9 bases from J, with 19 bases between. The CDR3 runs 14 residues. The germline gives CDR1 SQVTM, CDR2 ANQGSEA. The DNA for the CDR3 is TGCAGCGTTGCCAGCCAGGGGCCCCCGTCGCCCCAGCATTTT. It codes for CSVASQGPPSPQHF.

This clone has more than one count but fewer than ten. The rearrangement uses TRBV19 and TRBJ2-1; 11 bases fit TRBD2. Germline CDR1 LNHDA, CDR2 SQIVND (reference sequence). This CDR3 spans 15 amino acids. V lost 7 bases and J lost 6; bases outside the gene matches: 8. The CDR3 sequence: CASTLTSGSSNEQFF. In nucleotides, the CDR3 is TGTGCCAGTACCTTAACTAGCGGGAGTAGCAATGAGCAGTTCTTC.

A few counts support this clone. This rearrangement joins TRBV11-1 to TRBJ2-1; possibly TRBD2 for D (5 bases). This CDR3 comprises 14 residues. Trimming left V 3 bases short and J 0 bases short, with 6 bases between. Germline values: CDR1 SGHAT, CDR2 FQDESV (reference sequence). In nucleotides, the CDR3 is TGTGCCAGCAGCTTGGGGAGCTCCTACAATGAGCAGTTCTTC. Residues: CASSLGSSYNEQFF.

This chain joins TRBV9 and TRBJ1-3; 9 bases are shared with TRBD1. The germline CDR1 and CDR2 sequences are SGDLS and YYNGEE. CDR3 size: 16 residues. Losses at the gene ends were 4 bases for V and 4 bases for J; bases not matched to a gene: 9. The CDR3 nucleotides read TGTGCCAGCAGCCCCACTACAGGGGGCGAAGGAAACACCATATATTTT. Amino acids: CASSPTTGGEGNTIYF. Drawing the rest from reference TRBV9 and TRBJ1-3, the complete variable domain is DSGVTQTPKHLITATGQRVTLRCSPRSGDLSVYWYQQSLDQGLQFLIQYYNGEERAKGNILERFSAQQFPDLHSELNLSSLELGDSALYFCASSPTTGGEGNTIYFGEGSWLTVV.

This chain joins TRBV30 and TRBJ1-1; 7 bases agree with TRBD1. Germline CDR1 GTSNPN, CDR2 SVGIG (reference sequence). CDR3 length equals 12 residues. The J segment lost 8 bases and the V segment lost 3 bases, leaving 6 bases of the junction unmatched. In DNA form, the CDR3 reads TGTGCCTGGAGATCTCCGACAGGGGAAGCTTTCTTT. It encodes CAWRSPTGEAFF.

The V call is TRBV5-1, the J call TRBJ2-3; D remains unclear. The germline CDR1 and CDR2 sequences are SGHRS and YFSETQ. The CDR3 consists of 11 residues. Trimming took off 7 bases at V and 0 bases at J, with 3 bases between the two ends. CDR3 DNA sequence: TGCGCCAGCCAGAGCACAGATACGCAGTATTTT. Amino acids: CASQSTDTQYF. The full variable domain, completed using reference TRBV5-1 and TRBJ2-3, is KAGVTQTPRYLIKTRGQQVTLSCSPISGHRSVSWYQQTPGQGLQFLFEYFSETQRNKGNFPGRFSGRQFSNSRSEMNVSTLELGDSALYLCASQSTDTQYFGPGTRLTVL.

The table lists this clone with a few counts. CDR3 in DNA: TGTGCCAGCAGACAGGTCCAGGGCTATGGCTACACCTTC. This encodes CASRQVQGYGYTF. The chain uses TRBV6-1 and TRBJ1-2; D might be TRBD1 (5 bases). Deletions cut 6 bases from V and 4 bases from J, with 12 bases between. CDR3 length: 13 amino acids. The germline V gene encodes CDR1 MNHNS and CDR2 SASEGT.

This clone occurred a few times. This chain uses TRBV9 with TRBJ2-7, with D possibly TRBD2 on 6 matching bases. Trimming left V 6 bases short and J 2 bases short, with 15 bases between. The CDR3 is 14 residues long. CDR1 and CDR2 (germline): SGDLS, YYNGEE. In DNA form, the CDR3 reads TGTGCCAGCAAGCTGGGACTGCCAACCTACGAGCAGTACTTC. It is translated as CASKLGLPTYEQYF.

The chain employs TRBV19 and TRBJ2-5, with 9 positions matching TRBD2. Unmatched junction bases numbered 4, after V lost 6 bases and J lost 2 bases. Germline-derived CDR1 and CDR2 are LNHDA and SQIVND (reference sequence). This CDR3 contains 14 residues. CDR3 in DNA: TGTGCCAGTAGCAATGGACTAGCGCAAGAGACCCAGTACTTC. Translation: CASSNGLAQETQYF.

The chain recombines TRBV4-3 with TRBJ1-1; 7 nucleotides agree with TRBD1. J was trimmed by 1 base and V by 4 bases; bases with no gene match: 9. CDR1 LGHNA and CDR2 YSLEER come from the germline V gene. There are 16 residues in the CDR3. CDR3 protein: CASSRDRQGWNTEAFF. The CDR3 region has the DNA TGCGCCAGCAGCCGGGACAGACAGGGCTGGAACACTGAAGCTTTCTTT.

Details on this clone: The same CDR3 is also encoded by other DNA sequences in this sample. DNA for the CDR3: TGTGCCAGCAGCTTATCACTAGCAGGCTCCTACAATGAGCAGTTCTTC. Protein product: CASSLSLAGSYNEQFF. V gene TRBV7-9 combines with J gene TRBJ2-1, with D possibly TRBD2 on 6 matching bases. This CDR3 is built from 16 residues. Germline V lookup: CDR1 SEHNR, CDR2 FQNEAQ (reference sequence). V was trimmed by 2 bases and J by 0 bases, leaving 11 bases between them.

A few counts support this clone. The chain joins TRBV7-2 to TRBJ1-6; D remains ambiguous. Germline lookup yields CDR1 SGHTA and CDR2 FQGNSA. V lost 7 bases and J lost 9, with 19 bases in between. The CDR3 runs 15 residues. The CDR3 is CASTISREGISPLHF. CDR3 nucleotides: TGTGCCAGCACCATATCGAGGGAGGGAATTTCACCCCTCCACTTT. Complete variable domain (other parts from reference TRBV7-2 and TRBJ1-6): GAGVSQSPSNKVTEKGKDVELRCDPISGHTALYWYRQSLGQGLEFLIYFQGNSAPDKSGLPSDRFSAERTGGSVSTLTIQRTQQEDSAVYLCASTISREGISPLHFGNGTRLTVT.

The chain recombines TRBV28 with TRBJ1-1, with unresolved D. With 5 bases removed from V and 7 bases from J, the gap between germline ends came to 20 bases. Looked up from germline, CDR1 is MDHEN and CDR2 is SYDVKM. The CDR3 sequence is 15 residues long. The DNA for the CDR3 is TGTGCCAGCAGTCCCTACCGCGGGCAGGCATATGAAGCTTTCTTT. Translating gives CASSPYRGQAYEAFF.

The chain is built from TRBV10-3 and TRBJ2-7; TRBD1 agrees at 8 bases. In germline, CDR1 is ENHRY, CDR2 SYGVKD. With 5 bases clipped from V and 4 bases from J, the junction kept 10 bases outside the gene matches. The CDR3 has 15 amino acids. The CDR3 protein is CAISPPQGARYEQYF. The CDR3 DNA is TGTGCCATCAGTCCCCCCCAGGGGGCACGATACGAGCAGTACTTC.

The rearrangement uses TRBV18 and TRBJ1-1, with D perhaps matching TRBD1 (5 bases). Per germline, CDR1 KGHSH and CDR2 LQKENI. The CDR3 sequence is 14 residues long. V was shortened by 0 bases and J by 5 bases, with 10 bases between the two germline ends. The CDR3 here is CASSPPATETEAFF. The CDR3 coding sequence is TGTGCCAGCTCACCACCCGCGACAGAGACTGAAGCTTTCTTT.